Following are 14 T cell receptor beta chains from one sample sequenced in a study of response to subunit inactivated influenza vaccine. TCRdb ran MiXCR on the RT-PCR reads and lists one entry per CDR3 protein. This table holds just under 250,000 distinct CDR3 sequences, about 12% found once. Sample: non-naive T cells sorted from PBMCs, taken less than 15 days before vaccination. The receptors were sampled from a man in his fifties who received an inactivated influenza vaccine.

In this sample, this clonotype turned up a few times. CDR3 region: CASSTQPGSKHEQYF. DNA for the CDR3: TGTGCCAGTAGTACTCAGCCGGGATCAAAACACGAGCAGTACTTC. The chain recombines TRBV19 with TRBJ2-7; TRBD2 might be the D (5 bases). Trimming pared 4 bases from V and 5 bases from J, leaving 18 bases between. The CDR3 has 15 residues. Germline V gene sequence: CDR1 LNHDA, CDR2 SQIVND (reference sequence).

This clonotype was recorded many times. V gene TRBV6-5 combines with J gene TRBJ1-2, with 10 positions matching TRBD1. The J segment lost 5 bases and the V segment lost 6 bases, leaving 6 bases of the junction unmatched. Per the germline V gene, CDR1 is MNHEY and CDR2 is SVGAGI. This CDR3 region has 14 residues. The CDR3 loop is CASSLRDRGYGYTF. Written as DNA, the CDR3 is TGTGCCAGCAGCCTCCGGGACAGGGGTTATGGCTACACCTTC.

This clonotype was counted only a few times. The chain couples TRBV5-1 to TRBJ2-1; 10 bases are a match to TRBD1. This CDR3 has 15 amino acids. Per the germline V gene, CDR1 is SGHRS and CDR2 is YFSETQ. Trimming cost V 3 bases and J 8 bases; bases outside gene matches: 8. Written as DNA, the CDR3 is TGCGCCAGCAGCTCGACAGGGGGCGCGTTCTATGAGCAGTTCTTC. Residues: CASSSTGGAFYEQFF.

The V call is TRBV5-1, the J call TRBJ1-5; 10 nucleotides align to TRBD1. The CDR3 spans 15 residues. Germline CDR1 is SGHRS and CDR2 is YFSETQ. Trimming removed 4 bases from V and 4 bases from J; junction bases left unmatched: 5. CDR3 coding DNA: TGCGCCAGCAGCCCGGGGACAGGGGTTAATCAGCCCCAGCATTTT. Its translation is CASSPGTGVNQPQHF.

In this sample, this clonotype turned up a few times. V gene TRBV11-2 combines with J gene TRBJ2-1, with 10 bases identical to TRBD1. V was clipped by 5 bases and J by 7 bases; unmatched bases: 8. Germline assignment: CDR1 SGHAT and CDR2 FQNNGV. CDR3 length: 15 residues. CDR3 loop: CASSVRDRGGNEQFF. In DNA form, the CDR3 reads TGTGCCAGCAGCGTCCGGGACAGGGGAGGGAATGAGCAGTTCTTC.

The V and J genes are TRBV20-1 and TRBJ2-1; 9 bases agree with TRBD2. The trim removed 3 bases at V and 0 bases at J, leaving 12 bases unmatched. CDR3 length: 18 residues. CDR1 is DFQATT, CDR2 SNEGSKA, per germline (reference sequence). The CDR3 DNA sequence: TGCAGTGCTAGTGGAAGCGGGGGGCTGGAGAGCTCCTACAATGAGCAGTTCTTC. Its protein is CSASGSGGLESSYNEQFF.

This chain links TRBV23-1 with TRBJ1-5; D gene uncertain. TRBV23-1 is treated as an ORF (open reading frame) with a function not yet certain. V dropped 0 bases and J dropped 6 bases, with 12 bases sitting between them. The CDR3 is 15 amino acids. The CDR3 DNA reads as TGCGCCAGCAGTCAATCGGAGGAGTTGGGTCAGCCCCAGCATTTT. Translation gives CASSQSEELGQPQHF.

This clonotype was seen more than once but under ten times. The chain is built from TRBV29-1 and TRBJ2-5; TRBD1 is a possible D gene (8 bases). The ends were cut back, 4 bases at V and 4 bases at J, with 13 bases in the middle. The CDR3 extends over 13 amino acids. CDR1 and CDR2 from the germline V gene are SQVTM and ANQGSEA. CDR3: CSVGQGRGETQYF. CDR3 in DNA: TGCAGCGTTGGACAGGGGAGGGGAGAGACCCAGTACTTC. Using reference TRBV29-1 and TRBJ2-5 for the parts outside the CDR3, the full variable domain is SAVISQKPSRDICQRGTSLTIQCQVDSQVTMMFWYRQQPGQSLTLIATANQGSEATYESGFVIDKFPISRPNLTFSTLTVSNMSPEDSSIYLCSVGQGRGETQYFGPGTRLLVL.

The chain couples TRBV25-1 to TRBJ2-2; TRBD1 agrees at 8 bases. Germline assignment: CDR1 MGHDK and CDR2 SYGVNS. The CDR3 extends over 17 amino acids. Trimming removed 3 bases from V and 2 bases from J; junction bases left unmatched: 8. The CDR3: CASSDDRGWSNTGELFF. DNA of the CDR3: TGTGCCAGCAGTGATGACAGGGGTTGGAGTAACACCGGGGAGCTGTTTTTT.

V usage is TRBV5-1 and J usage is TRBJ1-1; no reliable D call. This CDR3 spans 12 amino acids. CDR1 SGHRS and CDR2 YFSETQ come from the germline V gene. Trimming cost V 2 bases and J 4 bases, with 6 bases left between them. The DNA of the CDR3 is TGCGCCAGCAGCTTACAAGCCACTGAAGCTTTCTTT. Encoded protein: CASSLQATEAFF.

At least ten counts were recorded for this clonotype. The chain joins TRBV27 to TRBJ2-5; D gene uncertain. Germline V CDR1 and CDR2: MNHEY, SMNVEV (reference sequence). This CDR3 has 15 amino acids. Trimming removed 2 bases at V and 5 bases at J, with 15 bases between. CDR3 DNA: TGTGCCAGCAGTTTAATCGGTGGGTCAAGTGAGACCCAGTACTTC. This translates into CASSLIGGSSETQYF.

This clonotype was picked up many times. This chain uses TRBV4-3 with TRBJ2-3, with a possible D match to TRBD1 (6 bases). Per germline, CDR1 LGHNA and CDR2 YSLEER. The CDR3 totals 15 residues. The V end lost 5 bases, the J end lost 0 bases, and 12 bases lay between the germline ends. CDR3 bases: TGCGCCAGCAGCGAACGGGACACAAGCACAGATACGCAGTATTTT. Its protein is CASSERDTSTDTQYF.

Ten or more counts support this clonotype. CDR3 coding DNA: TGTGCCAGCAGCTTACGCTGGGGACTAGCGGACAACAATGAGCAGTTCTTC. Its translation is CASSLRWGLADNNEQFF. This sequence joins TRBV7-2 and TRBJ2-1, with TRBD2 matching over 11 bases. CDR1 and CDR2 (germline): SGHTA, FQGNSA. The V and J ends lost 2 bases and 5 bases, in that order; junction bases with no gene match: 8. CDR3 size: 17 residues.

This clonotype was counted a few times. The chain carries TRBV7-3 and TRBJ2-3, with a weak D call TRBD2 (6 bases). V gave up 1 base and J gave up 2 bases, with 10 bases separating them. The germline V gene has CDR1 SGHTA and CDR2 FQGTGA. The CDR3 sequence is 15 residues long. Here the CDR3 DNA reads TGTGCCAGCAGCTTAATAGCTAGCGCCACAGATACGCAGTATTTT. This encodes CASSLIASATDTQYF. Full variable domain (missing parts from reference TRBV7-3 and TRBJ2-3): GAGVSQTPSNKVTEKGKYVELRCDPISGHTALYWYRQSLGQGPEFLIYFQGTGAADDSGLPNDRFFAVRPEGSVSTLKIQRTERGDSAVYLCASSLIASATDTQYFGPGTRLTVL.